Listed below are T cell receptor beta chains from one sample, sequenced in a study of identical twins. TCRdb recomputed calls from the 5' RACE reads with MiXCR, one row per CDR3 protein. The data contain fewer than 500,000 distinct CDR3 sequences, roughly 24% of them singletons. These sequences were also reported in another study, on T cells expressing NK-cell markers.

Sequenced input: CD4+ T cells sorted from blood. The receptors derive from a woman in her late teens or twenties in good health. The CDR3 runs from the conserved cysteine through the conserved F or W. Fields, in order: CDR3 length, D gene, clone size, J gene, V gene, CDR3 protein, CDR3 DNA. The D gene is left open where the match is weak. A row's size may be missing; if present it is once, few, many or a size class.

length: 12; D: NA; size: few; J: TRBJ1-2; V: TRBV7-9; CDR3: CASAQNLYGYTF; DNA: TGTGCCAGCGCACAGAACCTATATGGCTACACCTTC
length: 17; D: NA; size: NA; J: TRBJ2-5; V: TRBV27; CDR3: CASSLRRTARMQETQYF; DNA: TGTGCCAGCAGTTTAAGGCGGACAGCCAGAATGCAAGAGACCCAGTACTTC
length: 13; D: NA; size: NA; J: TRBJ2-7; V: TRBV20-1; CDR3: CSASSTGRGEQYF; DNA: TGCAGTGCTTCATCGACAGGGAGGGGCGAGCAGTACTTC
length: 12; D: NA; size: few; J: TRBJ1-2; V: TRBV30; CDR3: CAWSLGANGYTF; DNA: TGTGCCTGGAGTCTGGGGGCTAATGGCTACACCTTC
length: 12; D: NA; size: few; J: TRBJ2-1; V: TRBV5-1; CDR3: CASSASEGEQFF; DNA: TGCGCCAGCTCCGCTAGCGAGGGTGAGCAGTTCTTC
length: 19; D: TRBD1; size: NA; J: TRBJ2-6; V: TRBV5-1; CDR3: CASSLSSPGRGSGANVLTF; DNA: TGCGCCAGCAGCTTGAGTTCCCCGGGCAGGGGGTCTGGGGCCAACGTCCTGACTTTC
length: 13; D: NA; size: NA; J: TRBJ2-2; V: TRBV6-5; CDR3: CASSYSISRELFF; DNA: TGTGCCAGCAGTTACTCGATCAGCCGGGAGCTGTTTTTT
length: 14; D: NA; size: NA; J: TRBJ2-2; V: TRBV9; CDR3: CASSPSFSGGELFF; DNA: TGTGCCAGCAGCCCATCCTTCAGCGGGGGGGAGCTGTTTTTT
length: 18; D: NA; size: NA; J: TRBJ2-3; V: TRBV7-3; CDR3: CASSLRPWTGGGGDTQYF; DNA: TGTGCCAGCAGCTTACGACCCTGGACAGGAGGGGGCGGAGATACGCAGTATTTT
length: 14; D: NA; size: NA; J: TRBJ1-2; V: TRBV9; CDR3: CASSSQGGLSGYTF; DNA: TGTGCCAGCAGCTCCCAAGGGGGGCTGTCTGGCTACACCTTC
length: 15; D: NA; size: many; J: TRBJ1-1; V: TRBV5-1; CDR3: CASRVEAWGNTEAFF; DNA: TGCGCCAGCAGGGTTGAGGCTTGGGGAAACACTGAAGCTTTCTTT
length: 15; D: TRBD1; size: NA; J: TRBJ2-2; V: TRBV5-1; CDR3: CASSTTGGMPGELFF; DNA: TGCGCCAGCAGTACGACAGGGGGCATGCCCGGGGAGCTGTTTTTT
length: 14; D: NA; size: NA; J: TRBJ2-1; V: TRBV20-1; CDR3: CSASRFLGSYEQFF; DNA: TGCAGTGCTAGTCGGTTTTTGGGGAGCTATGAGCAGTTCTTC
length: 15; D: TRBD2; size: NA; J: TRBJ2-5; V: TRBV12-3/TRBV12-4; CDR3: CASSLAPSGRGTQYF; DNA: TGTGCCAGCAGTTTAGCGCCTAGCGGGAGAGGGACCCAGTACTTC
length: 17; D: TRBD2; size: few; J: TRBJ2-3; V: TRBV6-1; CDR3: CASSIRTSGQHTDTQYF; DNA: TGTGCCAGCAGTATCCGGACTAGCGGGCAGCACACAGATACGCAGTATTTT
length: 15; D: TRBD2; size: NA; J: TRBJ2-3; V: TRBV20-1; CDR3: CSARALAGGKDTQYF; DNA: TGCAGTGCTAGAGCTCTAGCGGGGGGAAAAGATACGCAGTATTTT
length: 11; D: NA; size: NA; J: TRBJ2-1; V: TRBV20-1; CDR3: CSADDHREQFF; DNA: TGCAGTGCCGACGACCATCGCGAGCAGTTCTTC
length: 15; D: TRBD2; size: NA; J: TRBJ2-1; V: TRBV10-3; CDR3: CASSRPGTSVDEQFF; DNA: TGTGCCTCTAGTAGGCCCGGGACTAGCGTAGATGAGCAGTTCTTC